The 32 T cell receptor beta chains in this list originate from one sample, sequenced in a study of blood T cell repertoires in COVID-19. TCRdb's table, derived via immunoSEQ multiplex PCR, lists solely in-frame clones and lacks some. This sample has roughly 73,000 clones, with more than 75% found just once. The sequenced sample consisted of peripheral blood. All receptors derive from a human donor in a cohort sampled during active COVID-19.

The chain has TRBV6-1 and TRBJ2-5, with 9 nucleotides matching TRBD2. Trimming at V came to 1 base and at J to 5 bases, leaving 5 bases not matched to a gene. The CDR3 length is 15 residues. From germline, CDR1 is MNHNS and CDR2 SASEGT. CDR3: CASSEVSGSGETQYF. The DNA for the CDR3 is TGTGCCAGCAGTGAAGTTAGCGGGAGTGGTGAGACCCAGTACTTC.

The chain recombines TRBV21-1 with TRBJ2-2; TRBD2 reflects the table's D call only, with no check against the DNA. TRBV21-1 is classified as a pseudogene. CDR3 length equals 17 residues. CDR3 nucleotides: TGTGCCAGCAGCATTTCCGGACTAGCGGGAGGGACCGGGGAGCTGTTTTTT. Translating gives CASSISGLAGGTGELFF.

This clone was found once. The chain combines TRBV7-6 with TRBJ2-7, with 11 bases lining up with TRBD2. The V gene end was trimmed by 5 bases and the J gene end by 0 bases; junction bases not matched to a gene: 3. In germline, CDR1 is SGHVS, CDR2 FNYEAQ. The CDR3 extends over 15 amino acids. The DNA of the CDR3 is TGTGCCAGCAGCCGAGGGACTAGCGGCTCCTACGAGCAGTACTTC. Its protein product is CASSRGTSGSYEQYF.

This chain joins TRBV18 and TRBJ2-5, with 11 bases fitting TRBD1. Germline CDR1 KGHSH, CDR2 LQKENI. The CDR3 consists of 15 residues. V lost 1 base, J lost 3 bases, and 1 base stayed unmatched. CDR3 bases: TGTGCCAGCTCACCACGGACAGGGGGCGAAGAGACCCAGTACTTC. Residues: CASSPRTGGEETQYF. The full variable domain, rest sourced from reference TRBV18 and TRBJ2-5, is NAGVMQNPRHLVRRRGQEARLRCSPMKGHSHVYWYRQLPEEGLKFMVYLQKENIIDESGMPKERFSAEFPKEGPSILRIQQVVRGDSAAYFCASSPRTGGEETQYFGPGTRLLVL.

The rearrangement joins TRBV25-1 to TRBJ1-2, with 7 bases lining up with TRBD1. Trimming removed 9 bases from V and 1 base from J; junction bases left unmatched: 11. Germline assignment: CDR1 MGHDK and CDR2 SYGVNS. The CDR3 is 15 residues long. The CDR3 nucleotides read TGTGCCAGTTCCCTCGGGACAGCGATTAACTATGGCTACACCTTC. It yields the protein CASSLGTAINYGYTF.

V is TRBV5-5 and J is TRBJ1-2, with 7 bases fitting TRBD1. The germline CDR1 and CDR2 sequences are SGHKS and YYEKEE (reference sequence). The V and J ends lost 0 bases and 0 bases, in that order; junction bases with no gene match: 8. This CDR3 has 17 amino acids. The DNA of the CDR3 is TGTGCCAGCAGCTTGGATGGGACAGCGACCTCTAACTATGGCTACACCTTC. As protein: CASSLDGTATSNYGYTF. Using reference TRBV5-5 and TRBJ1-2 for the parts outside the CDR3, the full variable domain is DAGVTQSPTHLIKTRGQQVTLRCSPISGHKSVSWYQQVLGQGPQFIFQYYEKEERGRGNFPDRFSARQFPNYSSELNVNALLLGDSALYLCASSLDGTATSNYGYTFGSGTRLTVV.

This clone has only one observation. The J gene is TRBJ2-2, the V gene TRBV6-1; 7 bases fit TRBD1. Germline V gene sequence: CDR1 MNHNS, CDR2 SASEGT. Losses at the gene ends were 1 base for V and 6 bases for J; bases not matched to a gene: 5. The CDR3 loop spans 15 amino acids. The CDR3 DNA is TGTGCCAGCAGTGAAGAGGGGGCGGCACCCGGGGAGCTGTTTTTT. This gives the protein CASSEEGAAPGELFF.

The chain has TRBV5-1 and TRBJ1-5, with unresolved D. Germline V gives CDR1 SGHRS, CDR2 YFSETQ. Trimming left V 0 bases short and J 2 bases short, with 6 bases between. The CDR3 is 14 residues long. Written as DNA, the CDR3 is TGCGCCAGCAGCTTGGAGGGAGGCAATCAGCCCCAGCATTTT. It codes for CASSLEGGNQPQHF.

The chain links TRBV18 to TRBJ1-4; D call uncertain. The CDR3 is 15 amino acids. V was clipped by 3 bases and J by 7 bases, with 15 bases between them. Germline V gene sequence: CDR1 KGHSH, CDR2 LQKENI. This CDR3 reads CASSPGLGGVEKLFF. The CDR3 DNA is TGTGCCAGCTCACCGGGCCTCGGCGGGGTTGAAAAACTGTTTTTT.

This clone showed up just once. The genes are TRBV24-1 and TRBJ2-1, with D maybe TRBD2 (6 bases). V shed 4 bases and J shed 6 bases, with 18 bases lying between them. Germline CDR1 is KGHDR and CDR2 is SFDVKD. This CDR3 is 16 amino acids long. DNA for the CDR3: TGTGCCACCAGTGAGTTCCGAGCGGGTGGGCGCAATGAGCAGTTCTTC. It yields the protein CATSEFRAGGRNEQFF.

This clone was detected only once. The gene calls are TRBV4-1 and TRBJ2-3; TRBD1 matches 10 bases. Losses at the gene ends were 10 bases for V and 0 bases for J; bases not matched to a gene: 7. Germline V gives CDR1 MGHRA, CDR2 YSYEKL. This CDR3 is 15 amino acids long. This chain's CDR3 is CAISRQGASTDTQYF. In DNA form, the CDR3 reads TGCGCCATTTCCCGACAGGGGGCTAGCACAGATACGCAGTATTTT.

This clone was counted only a few times. The chain links TRBV7-6 to TRBJ2-6, with TRBD1 as a possible D gene (5 bases). This CDR3 comprises 16 residues. Deletions cut 3 bases from V and 0 bases from J, with 9 bases between. Germline-derived CDR1 and CDR2 are SGHVS and FNYEAQ. The CDR3 coding sequence is TGTGCCAGCAGCTTTGGGGCCAGCTCTGGGGCCAACGTCCTGACTTTC. Translation gives CASSFGASSGANVLTF. Variable domain in full (rest from reference TRBV7-6 and TRBJ2-6): GAGVSQSPRYKVTKRGQDVALRCDPISGHVSLYWYRQALGQGPEFLTYFNYEAQQDKSGLPNDRFSAERPEGSISTLTIQRTEQRDSAMYRCASSFGASSGANVLTFGAGSRLTVL.

The V call is TRBV10-3, the J call TRBJ2-2; D gene ambiguous. The V gene lost 8 bases and the J gene lost 7 bases, with 11 bases spanning the gap. The CDR3 length is 12 residues. CDR1 and CDR2 (germline): ENHRY, SYGVKD. CDR3: CAIGPGFGELFF. DNA for the CDR3: TGTGCCATCGGCCCAGGATTCGGGGAGCTGTTTTTT.

The chain links TRBV12-5 to TRBJ2-1; possible D gene TRBD1, 5 bases. The CDR3 is made up of 14 amino acids. Germline V gene sequence: CDR1 LGHNT, CDR2 FRNRAP. V dropped 5 bases and J dropped 8 bases, with 16 bases sitting between them. For the CDR3, the DNA is TGTGCTAGTGGTCCTGGGGCAGCCAGGGATGAGCAGTTCTTC. Protein: CASGPGAARDEQFF.

This clone was observed once. The V gene is TRBV29-1, the J gene TRBJ2-7; TRBD2 aligns across 14 bases. V lost 6 bases to trimming and J lost 4 bases; unmatched junction nucleotides: 5. Germline values: CDR1 SQVTM, CDR2 ANQGSEA. The CDR3 contains 14 residues. The CDR3 DNA reads TGCAGCGTGGCGGGACTAGCGGGGGAGTACGAGCAGTACTTC. It encodes CSVAGLAGEYEQYF.

The rearrangement uses TRBV5-6 and TRBJ1-2; D is unresolved. Trimming stripped 4 bases from V and 1 base from J, with 14 bases between. CDR1 is SGHDT and CDR2 is YYEEEE in the germline V gene. The CDR3 covers 15 residues. CDR3 in DNA: TGTGCCAGCAGCGAGGTCTCGTCCCTTAACTATGGCTACACCTTC. This gives the protein CASSEVSSLNYGYTF.

The CDR3 loop is CATGGVSQPQHF. The DNA of the CDR3 is TGTGCCACCGGGGGGGTCTCGCAGCCCCAGCATTTT. V is TRBV3-1 (or the pseudogene TRBV3-2) and J is TRBJ1-5; D may be TRBD1 (5 bases). The CDR3 consists of 12 residues. Trimming removed 10 bases at V and 7 bases at J, with 14 bases between. Germline V gene sequence: CDR1 LGHDT, CDR2 YNNKEL (reference sequence).

The rearrangement joins TRBV5-1 to TRBJ2-2; D is uncertain. CDR1 is SGHRS, CDR2 YFSETQ, per germline. Trimming stripped 0 bases from V and 5 bases from J, with 8 bases between. The CDR3 has 14 residues. The CDR3 region has the DNA TGCGCCAGCAGCTTGGATCTGGCTACCGGGGAGCTGTTTTTT. It encodes CASSLDLATGELFF.

J is TRBJ2-7 and V is TRBV5-6; TRBD2 matches at 13 bases. The CDR3 spans 17 residues. Per germline, CDR1 SGHDT and CDR2 YYEEEE. J lost 3 bases, V lost 3 bases, and 9 bases had no gene match. The CDR3 is CASSSRTSGSKNYEQYF. As DNA, the CDR3 is TGTGCCAGCAGCTCGCGGACTAGCGGGAGTAAAAACTACGAGCAGTACTTC.

V usage is TRBV19 and J usage is TRBJ2-3; D possibly corresponds to TRBD1 (6 bases). V gave up 5 bases and J gave up 1 base, with 13 bases separating them. Germline assignment: CDR1 LNHDA and CDR2 SQIVND (reference sequence). This CDR3 contains 15 residues. CDR3 sequence: CASSARQARTDTQYF. The CDR3 DNA reads as TGTGCCAGTAGTGCCCGACAGGCGCGCACAGATACGCAGTATTTT. The full variable domain, rest sourced from reference TRBV19 and TRBJ2-3, is DGGITQSPKYLFRKEGQNVTLSCEQNLNHDAMYWYRQDPGQGLRLIYYSQIVNDFQKGDIAEGYSVSREKKESFPLTVTSAQKNPTAFYLCASSARQARTDTQYFGPGTRLTVL.

The CDR3 sequence: CASGARVGGLAGGERGYNEQFF. Here the CDR3 DNA reads TGTGCTAGTGGTGCCCGGGTTGGTGGACTAGCGGGAGGGGAAAGGGGCTACAATGAGCAGTTCTTC. The gene calls are TRBV12-5 and TRBJ2-1, with 15 bases matching TRBD2. J was trimmed by 3 bases and V by 5 bases; bases with no gene match: 20. CDR1 and CDR2 (germline): LGHNT, FRNRAP. This CDR3 has 22 residues.

The chain employs TRBV19 and TRBJ2-7, with 12 bases that match TRBD1. The CDR3 runs to 14 residues. V was pared by 4 bases and J by 6 bases, with 4 bases of the junction left unmatched. CDR1 is LNHDA, CDR2 SQIVND, per germline (reference sequence). CDR3 nucleotide sequence: TGTGCCAGTAGTACGGGACAGGGGGCGGCCGAGCAGTACTTC. Its translation is CASSTGQGAAEQYF.

V is TRBV3-1 (or the pseudogene TRBV3-2) and J is TRBJ2-5; D possibly corresponds to TRBD1 (6 bases). From germline, CDR1 is LGHDT and CDR2 YNNKEL (reference sequence). The CDR3 contains 15 residues. Trimming stripped 1 base from V and 2 bases from J, with 11 bases between. This chain's CDR3 is CASSQGGLRQETQYF. The DNA for the CDR3 is TGTGCCAGCAGCCAAGGGGGGCTGAGGCAAGAGACCCAGTACTTC.

This chain links TRBV20-1 with TRBJ2-7; D remains unclear. The CDR3 consists of 13 residues. Germline assignment: CDR1 DFQATT and CDR2 SNEGSKA (reference sequence). V was cut by 3 bases and J by 4 bases, with 13 bases left in between. CDR3 loop: CSASPGAAYEQYF. In nucleotides, the CDR3 is TGCAGTGCTAGTCCGGGTGCCGCTTACGAGCAGTACTTC.

This sequence joins TRBV6-5 and TRBJ1-5; weak D call: TRBD1 (5 bases). This CDR3 comprises 15 residues. Germline V gene sequence: CDR1 MNHEY, CDR2 SVGAGI. Trimming shortened V by 7 bases and J by 5 bases, and 18 bases separated the two germline ends. Here the CDR3 DNA reads TGTGCCAGCACCGGTATACAGGTTGTTGATCAGCCCCAGCATTTT. Its translation is CASTGIQVVDQPQHF.

The CDR3 nucleotides are TGTGCCAGCAGGGGGGGGACACAAGGTTCTTCACCCCTCCACTTT. Translating gives CASRGGTQGSSPLHF. This rearrangement joins TRBV9 to TRBJ1-6; D possibly corresponds to TRBD1 (6 bases). The ends were cut back, 5 bases at V and 9 bases at J, with 18 bases in the middle. The germline gives CDR1 SGDLS, CDR2 YYNGEE. The CDR3 spans 15 residues.

Points on this clone: The same CDR3 arises from other DNA sequences in this sample as well. J is TRBJ2-7 and V is TRBV6-5; unclear D gene. Deletions cut 2 bases from V and 1 base from J, with 9 bases between. The CDR3 contains 14 residues. CDR1 and CDR2 (germline): MNHEY, SVGAGI. The CDR3 region is CASSYREDSYEQYF. CDR3 nucleotide sequence: TGTGCCAGCAGTTACAGAGAGGATTCCTACGAGCAGTACTTC.

At least ten counts were recorded for this clone. V gene TRBV18 combines with J gene TRBJ2-7, with 7 bases lining up with TRBD1. Germline CDR1 and CDR2: KGHSH and LQKENI. This CDR3 is built from 15 residues. The J segment lost 5 bases and the V segment lost 0 bases, leaving 7 bases of the junction unmatched. The CDR3 reads CASSPPSQGEHEQYF. The CDR3 bases are TGTGCCAGCTCACCACCGTCCCAGGGGGAACACGAGCAGTACTTC.

This clone was detected only once. The chain couples TRBV7-2 to TRBJ2-7, with 7 bases that match TRBD2. The CDR3 covers 14 residues. V lost 5 bases and J lost 2; bases outside the gene matches: 6. In germline, CDR1 is SGHTA, CDR2 FQGNSA. The CDR3 DNA reads as TGTGCCAGCAGCCTCCCGGGAGGCCCCTACGAGCAGTACTTC. Amino acids: CASSLPGGPYEQYF.

This chain joins TRBV10-3 and TRBJ1-1, with unresolved D. Trimming took 0 bases from V and 1 from J, leaving 6 bases between them. From germline, CDR1 is ENHRY and CDR2 SYGVKD. The CDR3 contains 14 residues. CDR3 nucleotide sequence: TGTGCCATCAGTGAGTCGAGGGCGAACACTGAAGCTTTCTTT. It is translated as CAISESRANTEAFF.

V is TRBV30 and J is TRBJ2-5, with D perhaps TRBD1 (6 bases). CDR3 length equals 17 residues. Trimming left V 4 bases short and J 5 bases short, with 26 bases between. Per the germline V gene, CDR1 is GTSNPN and CDR2 is SVGIG (reference sequence). CDR3 sequence reads: CAWISWAPDRLIETQYF. Here the CDR3 DNA reads TGTGCCTGGATCTCCTGGGCCCCCGACAGGCTAATCGAGACCCAGTACTTC.

V usage is TRBV4-2 and J usage is TRBJ2-2, with TRBD2 as a possible D gene (5 bases). V shed 0 bases and J shed 0 bases, with 14 bases lying between them. This CDR3 comprises 18 residues. The germline V gene encodes CDR1 LGHNA and CDR2 YNFKEQ. The CDR3 coding sequence is TGTGCCAGCAGCCAAGATCTAGCTTCCGACACGAACACCGGGGAGCTGTTTTTT. Residues: CASSQDLASDTNTGELFF.